Following are 9 T cell receptor beta chains from one sample sequenced in a study of TIL therapy for anti-PD-1-resistant metastatic lung cancer (dated by TCRdb to the early 2020s). The sample's time point label, decoded: pre-treatment sample, taken before nivolumab and TIL therapy. Baseline tumor samples were excised metastases, mostly pleural nodules or supraclavicular lymph nodes, from the same resection used to grow TIL. TCR beta CDR3 regions were amplified from genomic DNA by bias-controlled multiplex PCR with the immunoSEQ v3 hsTCRB kit. TCRdb carries this immuneACCESS record with in-frame sequences only. Its versions omit some clonotypes, under half of them owing to an unresolved V gene in the studies checked, with the rest unexplained. The sample has 10,000 to 15,000 clones on record, around 58% of them singletons. In total, the top ten clones hold 7.4% of the sample. Sequencing was performed on tumor tissue, taken at baseline. The origin of the receptors is a person aged 30 to 80 with non-small cell lung cancer.

This clone ranks as medium-sized. The chain employs TRBV7-3 and TRBJ2-2; no reliable D call. This CDR3 spans 16 amino acids. Per germline, CDR1 SGHTA and CDR2 FQGTGA. Trimming took off 0 bases at V and 0 bases at J, with 8 bases between the two ends. This chain's CDR3 is CASSLTGIANTGELFF. In nucleotides, the CDR3 is TGTGCCAGCAGCTTAACCGGAATTGCGAACACCGGGGAGCTGTTTTTT.

DNA of the CDR3: TGTGCCAGCAGTAGCGGGGGTTTGAACACTGAAGCTTTCTTT. As protein: CASSSGGLNTEAFF. This sequence joins TRBV6-5 and TRBJ1-1; D might be TRBD1 (5 bases). This CDR3 is built from 14 residues. Trimming stripped 5 bases from V and 0 bases from J, with 10 bases between. CDR1 is MNHEY and CDR2 is SVGAGI in the germline V gene.

By frequency in the sample, this clone is large. The same CDR3 arises from other DNA sequences in this sample as well. CDR3 protein: CASSQVAGSSGNTIYF. CDR3 coding DNA: TGCGCCAGCAGCCAAGTGGCCGGTTCCTCTGGAAACACCATATATTTT. The chain links TRBV4-1 to TRBJ1-3; D ambiguous. Trimming removed 1 base at V and 0 bases at J, with 10 bases between. CDR1 is MGHRA and CDR2 is YSYEKL in the germline V gene. This CDR3 region has 16 residues.

This clone is labeled medium-sized. The rearrangement links TRBV27 to TRBJ2-2; TRBD1 matches 7 bases. The CDR3 consists of 15 residues. The germline gives CDR1 MNHEY, CDR2 SMNVEV (reference sequence). After removal of 3 bases from V and 7 bases from J, the junction contained 8 bases not matched to a gene. This CDR3 reads CASSFTGAGDGELFF. The CDR3 DNA sequence: TGTGCCAGCAGTTTTACAGGGGCCGGTGACGGGGAGCTGTTTTTT.

This clone was recorded a few times. The J gene is TRBJ1-5, the V gene TRBV6-4; D is uncertain. Per germline, CDR1 MRHNA and CDR2 SNTAGT. This CDR3 has 15 residues. V shed 0 bases and J shed 3 bases, with 9 bases lying between them. The CDR3 sequence: CASSDSSQSNQPQHF. In DNA form, the CDR3 reads TGTGCCAGCAGTGACTCGTCACAATCCAATCAGCCCCAGCATTTT.

This clone has a handful of counts. V and J are TRBV7-9 and TRBJ1-3; D unresolved. Per the germline V gene, CDR1 is SEHNR and CDR2 is FQNEAQ (reference sequence). The CDR3 length is 13 residues. V was trimmed by 1 base and J by 4 bases, leaving 5 bases between them. The CDR3 here is CASSLDGGNTIYF. CDR3 nucleotides: TGTGCCAGCAGCTTAGACGGCGGAAACACCATATATTTT.

The V call is TRBV27, the J call TRBJ2-1; D is ambiguous. The length of the CDR3 is 12 residues. Trimming took off 8 bases at V and 15 bases at J, with 20 bases between the two ends. The germline V gene encodes CDR1 MNHEY and CDR2 SMNVEV (reference sequence). CDR3 bases: TGTGCCAGCGGAAATCACCTGGGGTATCTGTTCTTC. It translates to CASGNHLGYLFF.

The chain combines TRBV6-5 with TRBJ1-1; no reliable D call. Trimming cost V 6 bases and J 9 bases, with 14 bases left between them. The CDR3 has 12 residues. Germline CDR1 reads MNHEY; CDR2 reads SVGAGI. The CDR3 loop is CASSPPTGQAFF. The CDR3, as DNA: TGTGCCAGCAGCCCCCCCACGGGCCAAGCTTTCTTT.

This clone is categorized as medium-sized. The CDR3 loop is CASSQLVTTQYF. The CDR3 bases are TGTGCCAGCAGCCAATTGGTTACCACGCAGTATTTT. The chain has TRBV16 and TRBJ2-3; D uncertain. The CDR3 runs 12 residues. Germline CDR1 reads KGHSY; CDR2 reads FQNENV. Trimming shortened V by 1 base and J by 9 bases, and 8 bases separated the two germline ends.